The clone carrying this T cell receptor (beta chain) was counted many times. Its antigen is undetermined. Via MiXCR, TCRdb re-called the reads, giving one row per CDR3 protein. The data contain 150,000 to 200,000 distinct CDR3 sequences, around 14% of them singletons. This specimen belongs to a study of T cell repertoires in cytomegalovirus infection. The overall study: It can be stated that public TCR beta signatures indicated CMV infection as well as a matching HLA type.

Study conclusions and caveats: What dominated the ex vivo response were HLA-C-restricted CMV-specific TCR beta clonotypes. Cumulated frequencies of public TCR beta families served to identify carriers of CMV plus the relevant HLA.

V lost 8 bases and J lost 4, with 18 bases in between. There are 15 residues in the CDR3. Germline CDR1 is SGHTA and CDR2 is FQGTGA. The chain uses TRBV7-3 and TRBJ2-1, with D maybe TRBD2 (5 bases). The receptor was isolated from a human donor in good health (CMV status not recorded). Some clones in this sample may be carry-over from other donors' samples. Sequenced: PBMCs. The DNA of the CDR3 is TGTGCCAGCTCGCCGACCGGACTGAGATACAATGAGCAGTTCTTC. Its translation: CASSPTGLRYNEQFF.